These T cell receptor beta chains were read from a single sample in a study of blood T cell repertoires in COVID-19. Measured with immunoSEQ multiplex PCR; TCRdb has only the in-frame clones, and not every one. The data contain 350,000 to 450,000 clones, less than 85% of them singletons. Sequenced: peripheral blood. These receptors were obtained from a woman aged 18-35 years with acute or convalescent COVID-19. Each CDR3 is given with its conserved first and last residue. A D gene is named only where the DNA matches it firmly. Where a row states a size, it is once, few, many or the class of an expanded clone; other rows omit it.

-	TRBV10-3	TRBD2	TRBJ2-1	CAISASGRDINEQFF	TGTGCCATCAGTGCAAGCGGGAGAGATATCAATGAGCAGTTCTTC
-	TRBV5-1	-	TRBJ2-7	CASSLVAGGLNRWYF	TGCGCCAGCAGCTTGGTTGCAGGGGGGTTGAATAGGTGGTACTTC
-	TRBV7-2	TRBD2	TRBJ2-2	CASSLGAGGTGELFF	TGTGCCAGCAGCTTAGGAGCGGGAGGAACCGGGGAGCTGTTTTTT
-	TRBV27	TRBD1	TRBJ2-5	CASTQKGAQETQYF	TGTGCCAGCACCCAGAAGGGGGCCCAAGAGACCCAGTACTTC
few	TRBV19	TRBD1	TRBJ1-4	CASSNPGQDNEKLFF	TGTGCCAGTAGTAACCCGGGACAGGACAATGAAAAACTGTTTTTT
once	TRBV5-1	TRBD2	TRBJ2-6	CASSLDEVGGVSGANVLTF	TGCGCCAGCAGCTTGGATGAGGTGGGAGGGGTCTCTGGGGCCAACGTCCTGACTTTC
-	TRBV3-1/TRBV3-2	TRBD2	TRBJ2-7	CASSQGSGGEQYF	TGTGCCAGCAGCCAAGGTTCGGGGGGGGAGCAGTACTTC
-	TRBV7-6	TRBD2	TRBJ2-3	CASSPRGGEGDTQYF	TGTGCCAGCAGCCCCCGAGGCGGGGAGGGAGATACGCAGTATTTT
-	TRBV5-6	TRBD1	TRBJ2-7	CASSFPTGGEQYF	TGTGCCAGCAGCTTCCCTACAGGGGGAGAGCAGTACTTC
few	TRBV12-3/TRBV12-4	-	TRBJ1-2	CASSLTRADGYTF	TGTGCCAGCAGTTTAACCAGGGCGGATGGCTACACCTTC
-	TRBV3-1/TRBV3-2	-	TRBJ1-5	CASSQVRTEVKHF	TGTGCCAGCAGCCAAGTTAGGACAGAGGTAAAGCATTTT
-	TRBV5-5	TRBD1	TRBJ2-7	CASSLSRDSIYEQYF	TGTGCCAGCAGCTTATCCCGGGACAGTATCTACGAGCAGTACTTC
-	TRBV10-2	TRBD1	TRBJ1-2	CASSEPDRGVYTF	TGCGCCAGCAGTGAACCGGACAGGGGGGTCTACACCTTC
many	TRBV5-1	-	TRBJ1-5	CASSLSTDSNQPQHF	TGCGCCAGCAGCTTGTCGACAGATAGCAATCAGCCCCAGCATTTT
-	TRBV23-1	TRBD1	TRBJ1-2	CASSQNGTGGIYGYTF	TGCGCCAGCAGTCAAAACGGGACAGGGGGCATCTATGGCTACACCTTC
-	TRBV18	TRBD2	TRBJ2-7	CASSPTDGRSYEQYF	TGTGCCAGCTCCCCTACTGACGGGAGGTCCTACGAGCAGTACTTC
-	TRBV5-4	-	TRBJ1-3	CASSDRGNTIYF	TGTGCCAGCAGCGACAGGGGAAACACCATATATTTT
-	TRBV5-1	TRBD1	TRBJ1-1	CASSLEGAGGTEAFF	TGCGCCAGCAGCTTGGAGGGGGCCGGGGGCACTGAAGCTTTCTTT
few	TRBV5-1	-	TRBJ1-1	CASSPGTQAFF	TGCGCCAGCAGCCCAGGGACACAAGCTTTCTTT
-	TRBV10-1	-	TRBJ1-5	CATARAPGEPQHF	TGCGCCACCGCCCGGGCCCCGGGGGAACCCCAGCATTTT
-	TRBV9	-	TRBJ2-2	CASSGRTGHPNTGELFF	TGTGCCAGCAGCGGCCGGACGGGACATCCGAACACCGGGGAGCTGTTTTTT
-	TRBV7-2	-	TRBJ1-2	CASSIYTDYGYTF	TGTGCCAGCAGCATCTACACAGATTATGGCTACACCTTC